This is a list of T cell receptor beta chains from one sample in a study of cytomegalovirus exposure and HLA in healthy donors. Profiling relied on immunoSEQ multiplex PCR, and the TCRdb table lists in-frame clones only, not all of them. This sample carries about 130,000 clones, around 85% of them seen once, and the ten largest clones take under 8.5%. The sequencing sample was made of PBMCs. The source is a woman aged 25 to 45 in good health and CMV-seropositive. Both conserved end residues are part of each CDR3. The order of the fields is CDR3 DNA, CDR3 protein, clone size, D gene, CDR3 length, J gene, V gene. The D gene is left open where the match is weak. Clone size is shown for a subset of rows, as once, few, many or a class of expanded clone.

TGTGCCAGCAGCCAAGACCTCGGGGGTGTGTACACTGAAGCTTTCTTT | CASSQDLGGVYTEAFF | NA | NA | 16 | TRBJ1-1 | TRBV4-2
TGCGCCAGCAGCTTGGCGGGTCCTGAAGCTTTCTTT | CASSLAGPEAFF | few | NA | 12 | TRBJ1-1 | TRBV5-1
TGCGCCAGCAGCGTTTACACAGATACGCAGTATTTT | CASSVYTDTQYF | NA | NA | 12 | TRBJ2-3 | TRBV5-1
TGTGCCAGCAGCTTGGGGGGGAGCTCCTACAATGAGCAGTTCTTC | CASSLGGSSYNEQFF | NA | TRBD2 | 15 | TRBJ2-1 | TRBV13
TGTGCCAGCAGCGCCAACAGGGTGGATAATTCACCCCTCCACTTT | CASSANRVDNSPLHF | NA | NA | 15 | TRBJ1-6 | TRBV9
TGTGCCAGCAGTTTCCTCGGAGGCAATCAGCTCCAGCATTTT | CASSFLGGNQLQHF | NA | NA | 14 | TRBJ1-5 | TRBV27
TGTGCCAGCAGTTTGGGGGGGGGTGGGGCTACTAACTATGGCTACACCTTC | CASSLGGGGATNYGYTF | NA | NA | 17 | TRBJ1-2 | TRBV28
TGTGCCAGCAGCCCTGGGACTGCGCTGGGATATGGCTACACCTTC | CASSPGTALGYGYTF | NA | NA | 15 | TRBJ1-2 | TRBV7-9
TGTGCCAGCAGACTCCTTGGACTAGCGGGGGACGCGAACACCGGGGAGCTGTTTTTT | CASRLLGLAGDANTGELFF | once | TRBD2 | 19 | TRBJ2-2 | TRBV2
TGTGCCAGCAGTCCGTCACCGACAGGGGTGAACACTGAAGCTTTCTTT | CASSPSPTGVNTEAFF | NA | TRBD1 | 16 | TRBJ1-1 | TRBV6-4
TGCGCCAGCAGCTTGGTGAGGGGGGGGCGCACTGAAGCTTTCTTT | CASSLVRGGRTEAFF | NA | NA | 15 | TRBJ1-1 | TRBV5-1
TGCAGCGTTGAGGAGGCAGATACGCAGTATTTT | CSVEEADTQYF | NA | NA | 11 | TRBJ2-3 | TRBV29-1
TGTGCCAGCAAAGCGGGAGGTTGGGGGGAGCAGTACTTC | CASKAGGWGEQYF | NA | TRBD2 | 13 | TRBJ2-7 | TRBV2
TGTGCCACCGCGACAGGGTACAATCAGCCCCAGCATTTT | CATATGYNQPQHF | NA | TRBD1 | 13 | TRBJ1-5 | TRBV28
TGTGCCAGTAGCCTGACTGGGAGGGATAGCAATCAGCCCCAGCATTTT | CASSLTGRDSNQPQHF | NA | NA | 16 | TRBJ1-5 | TRBV19
TGCGCCAGCAGCTCCCCAGTATTGGAGACCCAGTACTTC | CASSSPVLETQYF | NA | NA | 13 | TRBJ2-5 | TRBV5-1
TGCGCCAGCAGCCAAGATGGCCGGGATCGGGAAAAACTGTTTTTT | CASSQDGRDREKLFF | NA | NA | 15 | TRBJ1-4 | TRBV4-1
TGTGCCAGCAGCTTGGGAGGGACAGGGGGCTACGAGCAGTACTTC | CASSLGGTGGYEQYF | NA | TRBD1 | 15 | TRBJ2-7 | TRBV5-5
TGCGCCAGCAGCTTGACACGGGACTCCACCTTGGCGGGGAACTCCTACAATGAGCAGTTCTTC | CASSLTRDSTLAGNSYNEQFF | NA | NA | 21 | TRBJ2-1 | TRBV5-1
TGTGCCAGCAGCCCTCGGGACAGGGGGGGACAAGAGACCCAGTACTTC | CASSPRDRGGQETQYF | few | TRBD1 | 16 | TRBJ2-5 | TRBV9
TGTGCCAGTAGCACCACCGGGACAGGGACCTACAATGAGCAGTTCTTC | CASSTTGTGTYNEQFF | once | TRBD1 | 16 | TRBJ2-1 | TRBV19
TGCGCCAGCAGCTTGGGGCTAGCGGAAAGCACAGATACGCAGTATTTT | CASSLGLAESTDTQYF | NA | TRBD2 | 16 | TRBJ2-3 | TRBV5-1
TGTGCCAGCAGTTCCGGACAGGGAGGTGGCTACACCTTC | CASSSGQGGGYTF | NA | TRBD1 | 13 | TRBJ1-2 | TRBV28
TGTGCCAGCAGCTTTGGATCGCCCAGGGGCCTGGAGGGCTACACCTTC | CASSFGSPRGLEGYTF | NA | NA | 16 | TRBJ1-2 | TRBV11-2
TGTGCCAGCTTACCGACCGGGGGCACAGATACGCAGTATTTT | CASLPTGGTDTQYF | NA | NA | 14 | TRBJ2-3 | TRBV28
TGCGCCAGCAGCTGGGGGACTAGCGGGGGGGCCCACACAGATACGCAGTATTTT | CASSWGTSGGAHTDTQYF | few | TRBD2 | 18 | TRBJ2-3 | TRBV5-1
TGTGCCAGCAGTTTCGGACAGGGGGGTCAGCCCCAGCATTTT | CASSFGQGGQPQHF | NA | TRBD1 | 14 | TRBJ1-5 | TRBV27
TGTGCCAGCAGCCCACAGTCTAGCGCCAGCACAGATACGCAGTATTTT | CASSPQSSASTDTQYF | NA | NA | 16 | TRBJ2-3 | TRBV7-3
TGTGCCAGCAGTTACCCCGGAGCGGGGAACACTGAAGCTTTCTTT | CASSYPGAGNTEAFF | NA | NA | 15 | TRBJ1-1 | TRBV6-5
TGTGCCAGCAGCTTGAATCTAGGGGCGAGCAGCAATCAGCCCCAGCATTTT | CASSLNLGASSNQPQHF | NA | NA | 17 | TRBJ1-5 | TRBV5-6
TGTGCCAGTAGTATACAAATCACAGGGAAGGGTCAGCCCCAGCATTTT | CASSIQITGKGQPQHF | NA | NA | 16 | TRBJ1-5 | TRBV19
TGTGCCAGCAGTGGCCTCGGGGGAGTGGGACAGCCCCAGCATTTT | CASSGLGGVGQPQHF | NA | NA | 15 | TRBJ1-5 | TRBV27
TGTGCCAGCAGTTACGGACAGGCATCCTACAATGAGCAGTTCTTC | CASSYGQASYNEQFF | NA | TRBD1 | 15 | TRBJ2-1 | TRBV6-5
TGTGCCAGCAGCGTCCAGGGGGGCACTGAAGCTTTCTTT | CASSVQGGTEAFF | NA | TRBD1 | 13 | TRBJ1-1 | TRBV9
TGTGCCAGCAGCGTACGGAGCGGGGAGAATGAGCAGTTCTTC | CASSVRSGENEQFF | NA | TRBD2 | 14 | TRBJ2-1 | TRBV9
TGCGCCAGCAGAACAACAGGGAGCGAGCAGTACTTC | CASRTTGSEQYF | few | NA | 12 | TRBJ2-7 | TRBV5-1
TGTGCCTGCTCCTATTATGAAAAACTGTTTTTT | CACSYYEKLFF | NA | NA | 11 | TRBJ1-4 | TRBV2
TGTGCCAGCAGCGTAAGGGACAGGGGGCACGGCTACACCTTC | CASSVRDRGHGYTF | NA | TRBD1 | 14 | TRBJ1-2 | TRBV9
TGTGCCAGTAGTTCAACAGCCTACAATGAGCAGTTCTTC | CASSSTAYNEQFF | NA | NA | 13 | TRBJ2-1 | TRBV19
TGTGCCAGCAGTGCCTTCGGTGAGCAGTTCTTC | CASSAFGEQFF | NA | NA | 11 | TRBJ2-1 | TRBV2
TGTGCCAGCAGTTGGGGACTAGCGGGGGGTTACAATGAGCAGTTCTTC | CASSWGLAGGYNEQFF | NA | TRBD2 | 16 | TRBJ2-1 | TRBV28
TGTGCCACCAGCAGAGATAGGGGGTACACCGGGGAGCTGTTTTTT | CATSRDRGYTGELFF | NA | NA | 15 | TRBJ2-2 | TRBV15
TGTGCCATCAGTACACAAAACACTGAAGCTTTCTTT | CAISTQNTEAFF | NA | NA | 12 | TRBJ1-1 | TRBV10-3
TGTGCCAGCAGCCTATTGACAGCCTCTAATGAAAAACTGTTTTTT | CASSLLTASNEKLFF | NA | NA | 15 | TRBJ1-4 | TRBV4-2